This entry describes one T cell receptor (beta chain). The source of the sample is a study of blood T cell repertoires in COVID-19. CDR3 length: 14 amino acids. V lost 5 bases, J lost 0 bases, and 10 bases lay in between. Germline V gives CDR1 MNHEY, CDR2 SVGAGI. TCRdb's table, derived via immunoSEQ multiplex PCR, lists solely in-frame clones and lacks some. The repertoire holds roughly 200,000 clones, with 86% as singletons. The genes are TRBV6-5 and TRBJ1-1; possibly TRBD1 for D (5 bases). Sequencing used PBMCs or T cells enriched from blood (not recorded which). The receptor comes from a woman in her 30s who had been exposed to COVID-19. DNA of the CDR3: TGTGCCAGCAGTCCGGGGGTGGTGAACACTGAAGCTTTCTTT. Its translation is CASSPGVVNTEAFF.